In this sample, the clone carrying this T cell receptor beta chain turned up many times. Its specificity is not known. Amplification targeted TCR beta CDR3 regions from RNA transcripts. HTBI primers drove first-round RT-PCR of the TCR CDR3. Each CDR3 protein gets one entry after TCRdb re-called the multiplex PCR reads with MiXCR. The sample holds roughly 700,000 distinct CDR3 sequences; 30% to 40% are singletons and the top ten take roughly 30%. Per the germline V gene, CDR1 is SGDLS and CDR2 is YYNGEE. The V gene lost 3 bases and the J gene lost 0 bases, with 2 bases spanning the gap. This CDR3 spans 12 amino acids. Patients aged 18 to 65 had newly diagnosed hyperthyroidism that had lasted under 2 months. Orbital computed tomography and thyroid ultrasound, together with serum TRAb and thyroxine and clinical symptoms, were used for diagnoses. This sample stems from a study of T cells in Graves' hyperthyroidism and ophthalmopathy.

Study-wide findings and caveats: Model predictions of ophthalmopathy came a median around 6.5 months before onset.

This chain joins TRBV9 and TRBJ2-3; no clear D. Sequencing input: blood. The sequence was collected from a woman between 40 and 55 years old with Graves' hyperthyroidism. The CDR3 sequence is CASSASTDTQYF. The CDR3 bases are TGTGCCAGCAGCGCCAGCACAGATACGCAGTATTTT.